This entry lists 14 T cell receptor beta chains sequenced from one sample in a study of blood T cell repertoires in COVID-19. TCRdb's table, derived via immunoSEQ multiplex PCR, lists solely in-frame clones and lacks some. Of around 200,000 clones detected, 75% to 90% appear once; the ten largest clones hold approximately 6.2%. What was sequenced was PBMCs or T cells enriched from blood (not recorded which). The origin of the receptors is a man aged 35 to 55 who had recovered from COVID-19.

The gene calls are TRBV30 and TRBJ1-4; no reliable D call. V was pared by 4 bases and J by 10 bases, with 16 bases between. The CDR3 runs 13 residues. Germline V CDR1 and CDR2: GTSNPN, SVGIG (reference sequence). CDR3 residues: CAWMEGASGKLFF. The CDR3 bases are TGTGCCTGGATGGAGGGAGCTTCGGGAAAACTGTTTTTT.

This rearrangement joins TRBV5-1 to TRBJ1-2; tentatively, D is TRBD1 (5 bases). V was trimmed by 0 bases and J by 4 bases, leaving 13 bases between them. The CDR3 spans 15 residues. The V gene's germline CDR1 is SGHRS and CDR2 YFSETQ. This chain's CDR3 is CASSLGGTSSYGYTF. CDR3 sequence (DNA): TGCGCCAGCAGCTTGGGGGGGACTTCAAGCTATGGCTACACCTTC.

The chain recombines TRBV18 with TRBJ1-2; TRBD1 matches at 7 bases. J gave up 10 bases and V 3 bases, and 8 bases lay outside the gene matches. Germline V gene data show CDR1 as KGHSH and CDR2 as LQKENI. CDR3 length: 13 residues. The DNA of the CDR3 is TGTGCCAGCTCACCTGGTGGACAGGCCTTCTACACCTTC. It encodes CASSPGGQAFYTF.

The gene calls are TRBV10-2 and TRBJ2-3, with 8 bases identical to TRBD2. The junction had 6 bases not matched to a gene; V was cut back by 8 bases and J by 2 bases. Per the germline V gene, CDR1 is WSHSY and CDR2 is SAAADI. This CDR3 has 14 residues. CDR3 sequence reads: CASRERGYTDTQYF. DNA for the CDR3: TGCGCCAGCCGGGAGCGGGGGTACACAGATACGCAGTATTTT.

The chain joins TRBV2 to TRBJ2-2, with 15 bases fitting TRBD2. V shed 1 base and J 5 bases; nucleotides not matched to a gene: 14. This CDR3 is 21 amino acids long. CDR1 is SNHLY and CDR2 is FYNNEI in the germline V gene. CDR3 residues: CASSEDGRTSGGDPRTGELFF. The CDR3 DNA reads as TGTGCCAGCAGTGAAGACGGACGGACTAGCGGGGGGGACCCGAGGACCGGGGAGCTGTTTTTT.

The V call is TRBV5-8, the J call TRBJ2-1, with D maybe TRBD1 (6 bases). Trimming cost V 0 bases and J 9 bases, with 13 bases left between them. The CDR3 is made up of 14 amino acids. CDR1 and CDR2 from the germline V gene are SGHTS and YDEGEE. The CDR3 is CASSLAGVAIEQFF. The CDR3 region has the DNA TGTGCCAGCAGCTTGGCAGGGGTGGCTATTGAGCAGTTCTTC.

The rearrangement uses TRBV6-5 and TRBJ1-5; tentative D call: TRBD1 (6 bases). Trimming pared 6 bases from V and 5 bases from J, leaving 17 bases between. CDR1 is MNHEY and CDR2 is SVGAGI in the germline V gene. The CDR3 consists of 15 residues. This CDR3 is CASSPTGNRDQPQHF. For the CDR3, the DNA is TGTGCCAGCAGCCCCACAGGGAATCGGGATCAGCCCCAGCATTTT.

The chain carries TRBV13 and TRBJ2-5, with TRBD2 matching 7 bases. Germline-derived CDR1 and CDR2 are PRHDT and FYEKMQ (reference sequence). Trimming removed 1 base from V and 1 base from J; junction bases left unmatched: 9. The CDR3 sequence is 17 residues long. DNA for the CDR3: TGTGCCAGCAGCTTAGATAATCCTAGCGGAATCCAAGAGACCCAGTACTTC. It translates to CASSLDNPSGIQETQYF.

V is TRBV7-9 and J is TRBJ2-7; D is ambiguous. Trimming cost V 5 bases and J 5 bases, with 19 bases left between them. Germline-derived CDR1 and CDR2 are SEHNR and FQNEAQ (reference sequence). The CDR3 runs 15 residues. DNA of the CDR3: TGTGCCAGCAGCCCCAAGGTCAGGTTTGGCCACGAGCAGTACTTC. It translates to CASSPKVRFGHEQYF.

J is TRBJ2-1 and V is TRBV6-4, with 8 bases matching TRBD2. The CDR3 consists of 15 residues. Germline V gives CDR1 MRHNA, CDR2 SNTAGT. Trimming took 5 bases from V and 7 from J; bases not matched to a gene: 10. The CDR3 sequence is CASSTGTRVSNEQFF. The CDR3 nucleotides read TGTGCCAGCAGTACCGGGACTAGGGTATCTAATGAGCAGTTCTTC.

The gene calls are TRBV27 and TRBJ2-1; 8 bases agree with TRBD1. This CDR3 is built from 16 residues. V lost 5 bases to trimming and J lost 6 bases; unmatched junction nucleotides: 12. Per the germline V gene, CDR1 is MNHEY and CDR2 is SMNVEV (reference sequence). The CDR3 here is CASSPPRLTGANEQFF. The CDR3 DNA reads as TGTGCCAGCAGTCCACCCCGCCTGACAGGGGCCAATGAGCAGTTCTTC.

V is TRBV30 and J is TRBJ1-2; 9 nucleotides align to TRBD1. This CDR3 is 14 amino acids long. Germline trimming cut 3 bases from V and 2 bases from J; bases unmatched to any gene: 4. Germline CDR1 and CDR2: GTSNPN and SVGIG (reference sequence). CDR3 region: CAWRRQGGNYGYTF. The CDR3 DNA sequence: TGTGCCTGGAGGAGACAGGGGGGGAACTATGGCTACACCTTC.

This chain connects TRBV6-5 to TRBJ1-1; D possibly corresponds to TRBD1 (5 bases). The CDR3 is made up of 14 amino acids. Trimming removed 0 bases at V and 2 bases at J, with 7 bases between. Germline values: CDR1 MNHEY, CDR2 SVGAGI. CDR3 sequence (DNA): TGTGCCAGCAGTTACTCTGGGGCTAACACTGAAGCTTTCTTT. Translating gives CASSYSGANTEAFF.

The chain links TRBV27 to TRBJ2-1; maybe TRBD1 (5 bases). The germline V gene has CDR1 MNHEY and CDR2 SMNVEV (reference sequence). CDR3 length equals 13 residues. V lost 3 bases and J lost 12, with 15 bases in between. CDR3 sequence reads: CASSFWGNNGQFF. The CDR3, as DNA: TGTGCCAGCAGTTTCTGGGGCAATAACGGGCAGTTCTTC.